The present entry profiles one T cell receptor beta chain with its context. The antigen remains undetermined. TCRdb's copy holds only in-frame clones and misses some; the assay was immunoSEQ multiplex PCR. The sample has tens of thousands of clones, nearly 75% seen once; the top ten hold around 2.1%. This sample is drawn from a study of vaccination effects on CD4 cells after COVID-19. The culture ran for roughly ten days before CD4+ T cells were isolated. Participants were given two doses of BNT162b2 or mRNA-1273 vaccine. None of these healthy vaccinees had been infected with SARS-CoV-2 before vaccination. The germline V and J ends were trimmed by 7 bases and 4 bases, with 13 bases remaining between them. The CDR3 has 13 amino acids. Germline lookup yields CDR1 SNHLY and CDR2 FYNNEI.

Specimen: CD4+ T cells from PBMCs cultured without peptide, collected after COVID-19 vaccination. The rearrangement links TRBV2 to TRBJ2-5; D is undetermined. This receptor was obtained from a human donor who received a COVID-19 vaccine. Here the CDR3 reads CASTYSPRETQYF. The CDR3 region has the DNA TGTGCCAGCACGTATAGCCCACGAGAGACCCAGTACTTC.